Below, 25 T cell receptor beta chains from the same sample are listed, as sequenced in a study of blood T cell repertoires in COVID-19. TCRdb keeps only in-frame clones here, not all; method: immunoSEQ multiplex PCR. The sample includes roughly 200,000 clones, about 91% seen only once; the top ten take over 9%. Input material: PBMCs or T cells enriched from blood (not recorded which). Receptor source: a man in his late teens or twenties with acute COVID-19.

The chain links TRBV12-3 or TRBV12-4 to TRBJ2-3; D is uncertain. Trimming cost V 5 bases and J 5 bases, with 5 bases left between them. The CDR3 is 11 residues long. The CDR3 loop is CASSTIDTQYF. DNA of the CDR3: TGTGCCAGCAGTACTATAGATACGCAGTATTTT.

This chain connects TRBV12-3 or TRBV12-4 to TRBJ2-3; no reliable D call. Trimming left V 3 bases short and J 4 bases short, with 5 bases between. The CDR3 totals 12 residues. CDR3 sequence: CASSFSADTQYF. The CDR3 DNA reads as TGTGCCAGCAGTTTTTCCGCAGATACGCAGTATTTT.

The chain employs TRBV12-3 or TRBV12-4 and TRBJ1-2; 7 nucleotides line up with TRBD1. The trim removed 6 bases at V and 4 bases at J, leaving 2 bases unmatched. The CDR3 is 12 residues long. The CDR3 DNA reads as TGTGCCAGCAGCCGGGACAGCTATGGCTACACCTTC. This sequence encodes CASSRDSYGYTF.

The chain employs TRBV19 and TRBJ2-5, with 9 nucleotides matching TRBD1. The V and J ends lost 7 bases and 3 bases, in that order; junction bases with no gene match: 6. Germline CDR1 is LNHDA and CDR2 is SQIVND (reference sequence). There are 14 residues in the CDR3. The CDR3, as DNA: TGTGCCAGTAAGAAGGACAGGGGTGAAGAGACCCAGTACTTC. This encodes CASKKDRGEETQYF. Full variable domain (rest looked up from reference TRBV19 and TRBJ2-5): DGGITQSPKYLFRKEGQNVTLSCEQNLNHDAMYWYRQDPGQGLRLIYYSQIVNDFQKGDIAEGYSVSREKKESFPLTVTSAQKNPTAFYLCASKKDRGEETQYFGPGTRLLVL.

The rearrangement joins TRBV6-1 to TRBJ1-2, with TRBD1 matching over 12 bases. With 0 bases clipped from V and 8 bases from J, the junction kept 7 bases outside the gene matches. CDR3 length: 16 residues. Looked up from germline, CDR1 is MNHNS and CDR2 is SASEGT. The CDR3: CASSEATGTGGGGYTF. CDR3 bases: TGTGCCAGCAGTGAAGCGACCGGGACAGGGGGCGGAGGCTACACCTTC.

CDR3 nucleotides: TGCAGTGCTAGTGCCTCCGACAGGGCCTTCGACAATGAGCAGTTCTTC. This translates into CSASASDRAFDNEQFF. The chain links TRBV20-1 to TRBJ2-1; 7 bases match TRBD1. Germline values: CDR1 DFQATT, CDR2 SNEGSKA (reference sequence). The CDR3 loop spans 16 amino acids. The J segment lost 5 bases and the V segment lost 3 bases, leaving 13 bases of the junction unmatched.

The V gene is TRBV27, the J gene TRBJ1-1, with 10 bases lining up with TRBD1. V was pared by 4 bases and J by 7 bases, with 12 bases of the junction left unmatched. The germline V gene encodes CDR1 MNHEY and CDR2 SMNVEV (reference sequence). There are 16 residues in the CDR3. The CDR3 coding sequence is TGTGCCAGCAGTTCGCTCCAGTTGACAGGGGGCGTTGAAGCTTTCTTT. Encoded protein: CASSSLQLTGGVEAFF.

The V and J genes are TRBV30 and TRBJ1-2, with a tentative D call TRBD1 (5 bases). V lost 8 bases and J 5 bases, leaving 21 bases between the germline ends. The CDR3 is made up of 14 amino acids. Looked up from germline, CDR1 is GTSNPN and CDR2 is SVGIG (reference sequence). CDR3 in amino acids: CAGLRGKGQYGYTF. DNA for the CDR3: TGTGCCGGGTTACGAGGAAAGGGGCAATATGGCTACACCTTC.

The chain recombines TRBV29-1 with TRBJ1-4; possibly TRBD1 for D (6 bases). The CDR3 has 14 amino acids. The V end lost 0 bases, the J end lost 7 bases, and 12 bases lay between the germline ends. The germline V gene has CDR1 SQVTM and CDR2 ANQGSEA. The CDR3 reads CSVEEQGLGEKLFF. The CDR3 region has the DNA TGCAGCGTTGAAGAGCAGGGGCTCGGTGAAAAACTGTTTTTT. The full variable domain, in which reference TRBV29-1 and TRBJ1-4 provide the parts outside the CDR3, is SAVISQKPSRDICQRGTSLTIQCQVDSQVTMMFWYRQQPGQSLTLIATANQGSEATYESGFVIDKFPISRPNLTFSTLTVSNMSPEDSSIYLCSVEEQGLGEKLFFGSGTQLSVL.

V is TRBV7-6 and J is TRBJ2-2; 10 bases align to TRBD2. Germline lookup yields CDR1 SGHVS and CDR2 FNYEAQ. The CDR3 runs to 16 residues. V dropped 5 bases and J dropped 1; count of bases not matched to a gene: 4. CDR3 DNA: TGTGCCAGCAGCCAGGGACTAGCGATGAACACCGGGGAGCTGTTTTTT. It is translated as CASSQGLAMNTGELFF.

For the CDR3, the DNA is TGTGCCAGCAGTGGGACAGGGAGGGTCGGGGAGCTGTTTTTT. Protein: CASSGTGRVGELFF. The genes are TRBV2 and TRBJ2-2, with D possibly TRBD1 on 8 matching bases. V lost 4 bases and J lost 7, with 13 bases in between. Germline V gives CDR1 SNHLY, CDR2 FYNNEI. This CDR3 is built from 14 residues.

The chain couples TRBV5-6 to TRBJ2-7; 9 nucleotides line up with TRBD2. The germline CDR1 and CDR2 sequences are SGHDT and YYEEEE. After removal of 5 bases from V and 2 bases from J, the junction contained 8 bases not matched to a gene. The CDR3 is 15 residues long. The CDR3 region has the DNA TGTGCCAGCAGAGCCGGGACTAGCCTTCCCTACGAGCAGTACTTC. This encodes CASRAGTSLPYEQYF.

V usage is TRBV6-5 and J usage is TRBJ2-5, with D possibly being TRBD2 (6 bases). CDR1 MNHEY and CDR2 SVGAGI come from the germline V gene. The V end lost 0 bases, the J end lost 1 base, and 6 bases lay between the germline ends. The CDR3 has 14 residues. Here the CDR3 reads CASSYSTSQETQYF. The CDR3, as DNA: TGTGCCAGCAGTTACTCGACTAGCCAAGAGACCCAGTACTTC.

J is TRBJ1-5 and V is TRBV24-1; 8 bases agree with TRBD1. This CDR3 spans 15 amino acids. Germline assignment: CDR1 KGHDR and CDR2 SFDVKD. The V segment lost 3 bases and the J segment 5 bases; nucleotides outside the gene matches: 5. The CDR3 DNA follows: TGTGCCACCAGTGATGGACAGGGCATTCATCAGCCCCAGCATTTT. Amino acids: CATSDGQGIHQPQHF.

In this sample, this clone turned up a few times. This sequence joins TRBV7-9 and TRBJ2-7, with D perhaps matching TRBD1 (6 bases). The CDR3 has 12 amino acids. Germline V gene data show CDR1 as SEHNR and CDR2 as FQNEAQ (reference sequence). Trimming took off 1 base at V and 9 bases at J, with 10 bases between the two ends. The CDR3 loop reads CASSLGTDRQYF. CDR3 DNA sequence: TGTGCCAGCAGCTTAGGGACAGACAGGCAGTACTTC.

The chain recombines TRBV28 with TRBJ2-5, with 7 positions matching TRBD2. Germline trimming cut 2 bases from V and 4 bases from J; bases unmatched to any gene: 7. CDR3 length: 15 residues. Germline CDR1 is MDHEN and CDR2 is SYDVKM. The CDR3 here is CASSLGGSRRETQYF. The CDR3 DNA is TGTGCCAGCAGTTTAGGCGGGAGTAGGCGAGAGACCCAGTACTTC.

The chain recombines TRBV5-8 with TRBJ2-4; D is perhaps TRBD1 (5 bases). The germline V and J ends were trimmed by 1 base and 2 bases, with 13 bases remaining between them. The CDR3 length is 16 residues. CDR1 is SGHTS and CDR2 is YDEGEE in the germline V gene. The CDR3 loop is CASSLITLGPKNIQYF. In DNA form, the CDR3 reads TGTGCCAGCAGCTTGATAACCCTGGGGCCCAAAAACATTCAGTACTTC.

The CDR3 loop reads CASRKGDLQRSQYF. CDR3 sequence (DNA): TGTGCCAGCAGGAAGGGGGACCTCCAAAGGTCCCAGTACTTC. The V gene is TRBV2, the J gene TRBJ2-5, with D maybe TRBD1 (6 bases). The germline V and J ends were trimmed by 6 bases and 9 bases, with 20 bases remaining between them. Per germline, CDR1 SNHLY and CDR2 FYNNEI. This CDR3 is built from 14 residues.

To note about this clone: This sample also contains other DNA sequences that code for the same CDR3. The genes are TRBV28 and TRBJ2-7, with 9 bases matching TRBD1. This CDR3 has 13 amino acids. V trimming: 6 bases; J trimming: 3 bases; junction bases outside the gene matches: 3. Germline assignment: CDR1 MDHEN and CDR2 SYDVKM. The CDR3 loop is CASSSGQGYEQYF. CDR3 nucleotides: TGTGCCAGCAGCTCGGGACAGGGCTACGAGCAGTACTTC.

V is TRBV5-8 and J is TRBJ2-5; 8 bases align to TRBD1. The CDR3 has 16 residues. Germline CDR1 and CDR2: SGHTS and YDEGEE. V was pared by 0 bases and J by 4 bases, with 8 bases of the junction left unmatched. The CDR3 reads CASSLEQGAGGETQYF. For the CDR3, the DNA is TGTGCCAGCAGCTTGGAGCAGGGGGCTGGGGGAGAGACCCAGTACTTC.

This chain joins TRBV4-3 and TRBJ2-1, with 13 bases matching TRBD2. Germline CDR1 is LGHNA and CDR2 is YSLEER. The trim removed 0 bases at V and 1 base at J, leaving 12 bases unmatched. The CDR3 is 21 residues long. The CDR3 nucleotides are TGCGCCAGCAGCCAAGACGTGGTAAGCGGACTAGCGGGAGTATCCTACAATGAGCAGTTCTTC. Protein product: CASSQDVVSGLAGVSYNEQFF.

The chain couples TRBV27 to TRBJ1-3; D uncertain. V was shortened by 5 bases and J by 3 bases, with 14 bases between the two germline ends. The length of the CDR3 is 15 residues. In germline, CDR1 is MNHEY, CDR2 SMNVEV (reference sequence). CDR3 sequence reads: CASSPAGSDGNTIYF. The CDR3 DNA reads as TGTGCCAGCAGTCCCGCGGGCTCTGATGGAAACACCATATATTTT.

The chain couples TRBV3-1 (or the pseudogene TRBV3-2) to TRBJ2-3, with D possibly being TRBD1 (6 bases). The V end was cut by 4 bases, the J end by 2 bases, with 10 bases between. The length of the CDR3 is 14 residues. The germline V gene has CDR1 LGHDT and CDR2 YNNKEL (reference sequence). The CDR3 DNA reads TGTGCCAGCAGCCCCCGGGGACACACAGATACGCAGTATTTT. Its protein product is CASSPRGHTDTQYF.

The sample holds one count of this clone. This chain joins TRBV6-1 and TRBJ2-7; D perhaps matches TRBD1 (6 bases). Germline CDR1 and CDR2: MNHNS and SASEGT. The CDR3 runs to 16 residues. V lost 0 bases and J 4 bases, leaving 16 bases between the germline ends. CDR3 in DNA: TGTGCCAGCAGTGAAGCATGGGGGCAGAGCATATACGAGCAGTACTTC. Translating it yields CASSEAWGQSIYEQYF.

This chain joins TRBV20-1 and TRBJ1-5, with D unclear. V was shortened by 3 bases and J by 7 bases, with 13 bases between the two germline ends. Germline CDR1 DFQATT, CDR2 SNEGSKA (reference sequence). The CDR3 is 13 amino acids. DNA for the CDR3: TGCAGTGCTAGTCGGAGCCCGGGACAGCCCCAGCATTTT. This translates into CSASRSPGQPQHF.